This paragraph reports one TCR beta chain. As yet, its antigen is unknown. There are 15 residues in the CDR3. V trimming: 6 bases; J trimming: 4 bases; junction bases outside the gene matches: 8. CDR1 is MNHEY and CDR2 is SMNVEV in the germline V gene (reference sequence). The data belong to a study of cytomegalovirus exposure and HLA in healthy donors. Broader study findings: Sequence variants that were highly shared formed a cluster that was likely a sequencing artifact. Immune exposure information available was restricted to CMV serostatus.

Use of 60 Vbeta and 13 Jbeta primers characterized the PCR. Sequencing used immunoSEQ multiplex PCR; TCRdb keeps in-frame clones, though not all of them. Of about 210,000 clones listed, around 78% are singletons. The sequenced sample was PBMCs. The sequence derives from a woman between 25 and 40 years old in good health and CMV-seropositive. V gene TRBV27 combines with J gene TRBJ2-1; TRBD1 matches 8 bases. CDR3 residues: CASSYQGALYNEQFF. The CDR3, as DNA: TGTGCCAGCAGCTACCAGGGGGCCTTATACAATGAGCAGTTCTTC.